This T cell receptor beta chain is drawn from a study of regulatory and conventional T cells in RAG deficiency. Sequenced by immunoSEQ multiplex PCR; TCRdb stores in-frame clones only, minus some. The profile shows about 46,000 clones, over 80% of them singletons. The V segment lost 1 base and the J segment 5 bases; nucleotides outside the gene matches: 5. Germline CDR1 is SGHNT and CDR2 is YYREEE (reference sequence). CDR3 size: 15 residues. Conventional CD4+ T cells were sorted from blood as CD25-low CD127-high cells. These data were likewise used in another study, on regulatory T cells. That work states: The PCR used 52 TRBV and 13 TRBJ primers.

The chain has TRBV5-4 and TRBJ2-2; TRBD2 matches 7 bases. This TCR was sampled from a human donor in good health. The sample comprised CD4+ effector T cells sorted from blood. The CDR3 nucleotides are TGTGCCAGCAGCTTGCCTGGGAGGGATACCGGGGAGCTGTTTTTT. Residues: CASSLPGRDTGELFF. Filled out from reference TRBV5-4 and TRBJ2-2, the complete variable domain reads ETGVTQSPTHLIKTRGQQVTLRCSSQSGHNTVSWYQQALGQGPQFIFQYYREEENGRGNFPPRFSGLQFPNYSSELNVNALELDDSALYLCASSLPGRDTGELFFGEGSRLTVL.